This T cell receptor beta chain was recovered during a study of cytomegalovirus exposure and HLA in healthy donors. Study results and limitations: A later analysis reportedly found fewer N-insertions in an Asian-associated ancestry cluster than the approximately 700-donor mean.

CDR3 length equals 15 residues. The trim removed 1 base at V and 3 bases at J, leaving 6 bases unmatched. CDR1 is SEHNR and CDR2 is FQNEAQ in the germline V gene (reference sequence). 13 Jbeta primers and 60 Vbeta primers were used for the PCR. Sequenced by immunoSEQ multiplex PCR; TCRdb stores in-frame clones only, minus some. The sample lists 75,000 to 95,000 clones, 75% to 80% seen once, with around 4.3% in the top ten. As concerns this clone: The antigen is unknown.

The J gene is TRBJ2-7, the V gene TRBV7-9; 7 bases match TRBD2. The sequenced material came from PBMCs. This TCR came from a woman in her thirties or forties in good health and CMV-seropositive. CDR3 coding DNA: TGTGCCAGCAGCTTAGTCGCAGCGGGGAGCTACGAGCAGTACTTC. Protein product: CASSLVAAGSYEQYF. The full variable domain, with the rest looked up from reference TRBV7-9 and TRBJ2-7, is DTGVSQNPRHKITKRGQNVTFRCDPISEHNRLYWYRQTLGQGPEFLTYFQNEAQLEKSRLLSDRFSAERPKGSFSTLEIQRTEQGDSAMYLCASSLVAAGSYEQYFGPGTRLTVT.